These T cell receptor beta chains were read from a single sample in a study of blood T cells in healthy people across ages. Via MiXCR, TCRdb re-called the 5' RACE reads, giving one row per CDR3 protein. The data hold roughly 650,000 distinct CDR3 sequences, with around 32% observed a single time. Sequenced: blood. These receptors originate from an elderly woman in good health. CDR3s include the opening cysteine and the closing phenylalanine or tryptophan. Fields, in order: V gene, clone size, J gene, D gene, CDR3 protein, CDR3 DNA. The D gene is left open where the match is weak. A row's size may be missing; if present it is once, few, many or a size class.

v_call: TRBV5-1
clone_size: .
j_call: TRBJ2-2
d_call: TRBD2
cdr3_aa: CASSPSLSGGLNTGERFF
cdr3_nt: TGCGCCAGCAGCCCATCCTTGAGCGGGGGCCTGAACACCGGGGAGCGGTTTTTT

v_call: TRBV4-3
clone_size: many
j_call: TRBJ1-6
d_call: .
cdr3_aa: CASSRGQNSPLHF
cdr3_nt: TGCGCCAGCAGCCGCGGACAGAATTCACCCCTCCACTTT

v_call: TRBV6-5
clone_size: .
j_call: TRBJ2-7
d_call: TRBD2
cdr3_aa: CASSYSSGTSGPYEQYF
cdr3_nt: TGTGCCAGCAGTTACTCGAGTGGGACTAGCGGACCCTACGAGCAGTACTTC

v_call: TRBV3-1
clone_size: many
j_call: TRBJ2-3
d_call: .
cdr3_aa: CASSPMGGGRSTDTQYF
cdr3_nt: TGTGCCAGCAGCCCCATGGGCGGGGGCCGCAGCACAGATACGCAGTATTTT

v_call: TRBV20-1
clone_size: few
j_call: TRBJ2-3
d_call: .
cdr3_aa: CSARAGLDTQYF
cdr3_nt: TGCAGTGCTAGAGCGGGACTAGATACGCAGTATTTT

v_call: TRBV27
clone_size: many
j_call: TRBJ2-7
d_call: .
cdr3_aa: CASSPDRRYEQYF
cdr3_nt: TGTGCCAGCAGCCCGGACAGACGGTACGAGCAGTACTTC

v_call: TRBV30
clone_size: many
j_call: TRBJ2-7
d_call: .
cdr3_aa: CAWTSGGEQYF
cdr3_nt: TGTGCCTGGACGAGCGGAGGGGAGCAGTACTTC

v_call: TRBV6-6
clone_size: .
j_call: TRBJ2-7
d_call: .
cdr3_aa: CTSSWNGVYNEQYF
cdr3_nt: TGTACCAGCAGTTGGAACGGGGTCTACAATGAGCAGTACTTC

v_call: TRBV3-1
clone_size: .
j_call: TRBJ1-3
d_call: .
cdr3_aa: CASSLAGISGNTIYF
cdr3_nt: TGTGCCAGCAGCCTTGCGGGTATCTCTGGAAACACCATATATTTT

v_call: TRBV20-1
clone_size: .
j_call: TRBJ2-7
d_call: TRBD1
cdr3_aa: CSAREQGLSYEQDF
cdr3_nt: TGCAGTGCTAGAGAACAGGGGTTGTCCTACGAGCAGGACTTC

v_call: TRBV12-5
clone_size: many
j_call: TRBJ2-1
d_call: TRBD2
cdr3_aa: CASGTGAGGDEQFF
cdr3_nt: TGTGCTAGTGGAACCGGAGCGGGGGGCGATGAGCAGTTCTTC

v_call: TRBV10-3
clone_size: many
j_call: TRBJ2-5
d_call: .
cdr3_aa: CAISAGQETQYF
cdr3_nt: TGTGCCATCAGTGCAGGCCAAGAGACCCAGTACTTC

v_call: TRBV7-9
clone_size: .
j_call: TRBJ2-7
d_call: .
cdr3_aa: CASSLYQGLSEQYF
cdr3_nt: TGTGCCAGCAGCTTATACCAGGGGCTTTCCGAGCAGTACTTC

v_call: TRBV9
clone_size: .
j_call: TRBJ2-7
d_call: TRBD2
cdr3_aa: CASSVRGGPSYEQYF
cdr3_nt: TGTGCCAGCAGCGTACGGGGGGGCCCCTCCTACGAGCAGTACTTC

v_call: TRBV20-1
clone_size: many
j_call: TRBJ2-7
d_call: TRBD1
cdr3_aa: CSARDGTANSYEQYF
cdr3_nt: TGCAGTGCTAGAGACGGGACAGCCAACTCCTACGAGCAGTACTTC

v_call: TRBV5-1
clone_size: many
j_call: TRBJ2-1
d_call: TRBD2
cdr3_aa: CASSPLAGALYNEQFF
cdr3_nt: TGCGCCAGCAGCCCCCTAGCGGGGGCCCTTTACAATGAGCAGTTCTTC

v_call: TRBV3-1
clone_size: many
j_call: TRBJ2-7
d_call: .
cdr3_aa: CASSQDIAGSSYEQYF
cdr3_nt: TGTGCCAGCAGCCAAGATATAGCAGGGTCCTCCTACGAGCAGTACTTC

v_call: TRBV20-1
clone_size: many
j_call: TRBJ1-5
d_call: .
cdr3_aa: CSAMGVINQPQHF
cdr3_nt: TGCAGTGCTATGGGGGTGATCAATCAGCCCCAGCATTTT

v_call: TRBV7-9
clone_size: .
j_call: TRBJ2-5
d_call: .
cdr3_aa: CASTQNQETQYF
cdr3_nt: TGTGCCAGCACTCAAAACCAAGAGACCCAGTACTTC

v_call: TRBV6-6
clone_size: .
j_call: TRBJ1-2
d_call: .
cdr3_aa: CASSRGGEGNTF
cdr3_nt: TGTGCCAGCAGCCGGGGGGGCGAAGGCAACACCTTC

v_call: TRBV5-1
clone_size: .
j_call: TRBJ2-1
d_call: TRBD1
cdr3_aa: CASSGTQGASYNEQFF
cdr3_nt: TGCGCCAGCAGCGGGACACAGGGGGCTTCCTACAATGAGCAGTTCTTC

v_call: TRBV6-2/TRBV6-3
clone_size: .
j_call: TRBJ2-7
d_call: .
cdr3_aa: CASSKYREKSYEQYF
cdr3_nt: TGTGCCAGCAGTAAATACAGGGAGAAGAGCTACGAGCAGTACTTC

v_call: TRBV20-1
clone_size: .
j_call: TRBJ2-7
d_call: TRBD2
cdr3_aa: CSASRGSGGARNEQYF
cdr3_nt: TGCAGTGCTAGCCGCGGCAGCGGGGGGGCAAGGAATGAGCAGTACTTC

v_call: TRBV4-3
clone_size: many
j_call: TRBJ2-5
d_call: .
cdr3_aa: CASSQDLKETQYF
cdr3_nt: TGCGCCAGCAGCCAGGACCTGAAAGAGACCCAGTACTTC

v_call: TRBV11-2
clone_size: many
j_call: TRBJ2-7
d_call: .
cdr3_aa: CASSDRGTDFSYEQYF
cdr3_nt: TGTGCCAGCAGCGATAGGGGAACGGATTTCTCCTACGAGCAGTACTTC

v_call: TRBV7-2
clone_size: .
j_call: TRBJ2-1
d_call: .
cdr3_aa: CASSLGGVHEQFF
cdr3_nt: TGTGCCAGCAGTTTAGGGGGAGTGCATGAGCAGTTCTTC

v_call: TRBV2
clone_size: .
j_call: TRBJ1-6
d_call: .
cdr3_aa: CASSEVPPLHF
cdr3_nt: TGTGCCAGCAGTGAAGTCCCTCCCCTCCACTTT

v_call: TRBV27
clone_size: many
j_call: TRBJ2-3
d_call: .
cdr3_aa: CASSSGVPISTDTQYF
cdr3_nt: TGTGCCAGCAGTTCGGGTGTACCCATTAGCACAGATACGCAGTATTTT

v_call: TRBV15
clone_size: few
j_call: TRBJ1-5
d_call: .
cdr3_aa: CATSRGAQGDQPQHF
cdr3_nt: TGTGCCACCAGCAGAGGGGCCCAGGGTGACCAGCCCCAGCATTTT

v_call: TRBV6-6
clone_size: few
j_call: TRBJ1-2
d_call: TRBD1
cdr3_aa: CASSYTKRDRDYGYTF
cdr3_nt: TGTGCCAGCAGTTACACAAAACGGGACAGAGACTATGGCTACACCTTC

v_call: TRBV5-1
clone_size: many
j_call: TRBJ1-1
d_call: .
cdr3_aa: CASSGNTGNTEAFF
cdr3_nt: TGCGCCAGCAGCGGTAACACAGGGAACACTGAAGCTTTCTTT

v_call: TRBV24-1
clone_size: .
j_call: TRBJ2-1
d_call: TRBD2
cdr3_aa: CTTSARTSGEVNEQFF
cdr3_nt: TGTACCACCAGTGCCAGGACTAGCGGGGAGGTTAATGAGCAGTTCTTC

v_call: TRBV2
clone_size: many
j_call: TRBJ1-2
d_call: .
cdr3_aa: CASSLRGGYGYTF
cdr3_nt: TGTGCCAGCAGTTTGCGCGGGGGGTATGGCTACACCTTC

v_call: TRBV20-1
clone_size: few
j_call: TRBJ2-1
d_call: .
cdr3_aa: CSARPIPKAEASSYNEQFF
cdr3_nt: TGCAGTGCTAGACCGATCCCTAAAGCGGAGGCCTCCTCCTACAATGAGCAGTTCTTC

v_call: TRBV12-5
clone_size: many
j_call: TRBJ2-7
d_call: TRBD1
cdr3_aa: CASGRDSYEQYF
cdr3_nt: TGTGCCAGCGGCCGGGACAGCTACGAGCAGTACTTC

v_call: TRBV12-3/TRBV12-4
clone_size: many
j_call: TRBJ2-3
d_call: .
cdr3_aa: CASSLTPDTQYF
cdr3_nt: TGTGCCAGCAGTTTGACCCCAGATACGCAGTATTTT

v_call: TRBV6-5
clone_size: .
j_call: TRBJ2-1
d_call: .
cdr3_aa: CASSYWEAGVADEQFF
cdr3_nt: TGTGCCAGCAGTTATTGGGAAGCAGGGGTTGCGGATGAGCAGTTCTTC

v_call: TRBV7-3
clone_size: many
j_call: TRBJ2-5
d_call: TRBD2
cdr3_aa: CASSVTSGGAETQYF
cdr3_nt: TGTGCCAGCAGCGTCACTAGCGGGGGGGCGGAGACCCAGTACTTC

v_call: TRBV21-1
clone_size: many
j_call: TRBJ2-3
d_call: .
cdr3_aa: CASSKARGGGRTDTQYF
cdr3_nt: TGTGCCAGCAGCAAAGCGCGCGGCGGGGGCCGCACAGATACGCAGTATTTT

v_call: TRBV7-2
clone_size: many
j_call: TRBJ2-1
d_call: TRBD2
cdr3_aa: CASSLARGGVAVNEQFF
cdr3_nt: TGTGCCAGCAGCTTAGCGCGGGGGGGGGTCGCCGTAAATGAGCAGTTCTTC

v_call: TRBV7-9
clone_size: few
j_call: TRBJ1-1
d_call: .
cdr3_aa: CASSLGVGTALMNTEAFF
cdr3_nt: TGTGCCAGCAGCTTAGGAGTAGGGACTGCCTTAATGAACACTGAAGCTTTCTTT

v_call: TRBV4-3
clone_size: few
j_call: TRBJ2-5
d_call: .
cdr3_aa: CASSQERFLEQYF
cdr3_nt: TGCGCCAGCAGCCAAGAACGCTTTTTAGAGCAGTACTTC

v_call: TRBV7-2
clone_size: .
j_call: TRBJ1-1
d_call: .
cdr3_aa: CASSFRTNTEAFF
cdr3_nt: TGTGCCAGCAGCTTTAGGACGAACACTGAAGCTTTCTTT

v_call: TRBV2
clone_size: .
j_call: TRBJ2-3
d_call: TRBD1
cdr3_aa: CASKGTESTDTQYF
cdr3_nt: TGTGCCAGCAAGGGGACAGAGAGCACAGATACGCAGTATTTT

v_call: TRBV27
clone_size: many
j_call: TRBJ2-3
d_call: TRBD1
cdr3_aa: CASSPGQVLDTQYF
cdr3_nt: TGTGCCAGCAGTCCCGGACAGGTGCTGGATACGCAGTATTTT

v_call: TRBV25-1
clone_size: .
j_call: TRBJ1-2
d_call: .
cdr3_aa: CASSGPWAGLGYGYIF
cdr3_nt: TGTGCCAGCAGTGGGCCCTGGGCAGGGCTCGGCTATGGCTACATCTTC

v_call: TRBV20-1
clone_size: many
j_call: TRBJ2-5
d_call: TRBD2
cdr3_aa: CSAPVLAGVETQYF
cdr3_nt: TGCAGTGCTCCCGTGTTAGCGGGGGTGGAGACCCAGTACTTC

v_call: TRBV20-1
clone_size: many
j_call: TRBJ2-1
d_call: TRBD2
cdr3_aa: CSARGTSGVDEQFF
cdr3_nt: TGCAGTGCTAGAGGGACTAGCGGGGTCGATGAGCAGTTCTTC

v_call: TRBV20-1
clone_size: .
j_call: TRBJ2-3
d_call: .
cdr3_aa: CSARRRGSSTDTQYF
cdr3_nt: TGCAGTGCTAGGAGACGGGGCTCGAGCACAGATACGCAGTATTTT